This T cell receptor beta chain was observed in a study of human T cells and chemical hapten exposure (dated by TCRdb to the early 2020s). About the full investigation: For sensitization, 2% DPC in acetone was applied to a 2 cm by 2 cm area of upper inner arm skin. Throughout the study period of 20 to 25 weeks, patients also received therapeutic DPC doses to the scalp every week. Patch testing on the upper back used Finn chambers containing 0.01% DPC, with scoring done after 6 days according to International Contact Dermatitis Research Group standards. Most of the patients in the cohort were female, and the cohort covered alopecia areata with under or over 50% scalp involvement, alopecia totalis and alopecia universalis. Libraries were pooled for sequencing, and variation in per-sample TCR yields was attributed mainly to small differences in library volumes within the pool. In alopecia patients, the study followed how the peripheral blood TCR repertoire changed in vivo over primary and secondary sensitization to diphenylcyclopropenone (DPC), a hapten. Blood was sampled from patients pre-sensitization (week 0) and at 2, 6 and about 24 weeks after DPC sensitization. Blood for TCR sequencing was provided by twenty-nine alopecia patients at one to four time points (pre-sensitization, 2, 6 and 24 weeks).

The paper's findings and limits, for the study overall: Expanded TCRs formed significantly more large CDR3 similarity clusters than pre-sensitization or healthy control sets, consistent with antigen-driven responses. DPC sensitization did not change the number of TCRs with a frequency above 1 in 1000, and there was no evidence of changes in global repertoire structure. Patch test score was positively correlated with the number of PT1 expanded TCRs, with significance at thresholds 8, 16 and 32 but not at 4. Because all patients had alopecia, a presumed autoimmune disease, the immune response of the patients might differ from that of healthy individuals. Repeated subsampling changed both the strength of the expansion versus patch-test correlation and the threshold at which that correlation became significant.

A distance of 13 bases separates the germline ends of V and J, which lose 6 bases and 5 bases respectively. CDR1 MNHEY and CDR2 SVGAGI are derived from the germline V gene. There are 14 amino acids in the CDR3, from cysteine to phenylalanine inclusive. Solely the CDR3 DNA is kept, with 42 bases framed from the first base. The library was obtained by RACE. Data came from a NextSeq 500. Library preparation attached unique molecular identifiers to individual cDNA molecules for quantitative, reproducible TCR counting. From each blood RNA sample, both TCR alpha and TCR beta chains were sequenced. In the authors' own workflow: A median of about 87,000 TCRs per sample was observed, with a range of about 23,224 to 690,600. V, J and CDR3 annotation of the TCR reads was carried out using the Decombinator software suite. For PS versus PT1 abundance plots, all samples were subsampled to the same number of TCRs (28,000). Expanded TCRs were defined as absent before sensitization and observed at least eight times at the 2-week time point. TCRdb cleaned the public reads at Q25 with fastp, built clones with MiXCR and kept in-frame beta chains. Rows are unified per CDR3 protein, each entry keeping the most common DNA and genes. What appears here as the V and J calls and clone size reflects TCRdb's work, not the paper's. The sample table lists over 85,000 distinct CDR3 sequences, 7.5% to 10% of them with a count of one. Of the sample, more than 2% falls within the top ten clones.

Ten or more counts support this clonotype. No cognate antigen has been identified for it. No base quality information exists; no much larger clone differs at one position. In the paper's terms, the time point label means: patch test 2, 6 weeks after DPC sensitization. Reading the label with the study, this specimen's treatment or condition is: therapeutic diphenylcyclopropenone sensitization with weekly scalp DPC. Blood at each patch-test visit was drawn before the patch test was applied. Patients were eligible if aged 18 to 70, diagnosed with alopecia and judged suitable for DPC therapy, and pregnant patients were excluded. Total RNA was isolated from unfractionated whole blood collected in Tempus Blood RNA tubes.

The chain employs TRBV6-5 and TRBJ1-4; a weak D assignment points to TRBD1 (6 bases agree). The TCR was taken from a woman between 35 and 50 years old with alopecia areata. Some clones in this sample may be carry-over from other donors' samples. The sequenced sample was whole blood, obtained in connection with sensitization to the hapten diphenylcyclopropenone (DPC). The DNA sequence follows: TGTGCCAGCAGCTCCGGGACACGGAATGAAAAACTGTTTTTT. Its product reads: CASSSGTRNEKLFF.